This T cell receptor (beta chain) came from a study of T cells in Graves' hyperthyroidism and ophthalmopathy. Study outcomes and limitations: In blood, most of the thyroid clonotypes expanded above 0.001 were also present. Model predictions of ophthalmopathy came a median approximately 6.2 months before onset.

RNA transcripts provided the source from which TCR beta CDR3 regions were amplified. During a first-round RT-PCR of the TCR CDR3, the HTBI primer set was used. A single record per CDR3 protein comes from TCRdb applying MiXCR to the multiplex PCR reads. The profile shows hundreds of thousands of distinct CDR3 sequences, about 15% of them singletons. The table lists this clonotype with many counts. Its antigen is undetermined. It was considered stable Graves' hyperthyroidism when ophthalmopathy did not progress within 18 months. Newly diagnosed hyperthyroidism, duration under 2 months, in patients aged 18 to 65. Trimming took 4 bases from V and 2 from J; bases not matched to a gene: 6. There are 15 residues in the CDR3. From germline, CDR1 is LGHDT and CDR2 YNNKEL (reference sequence).

The clonotype was recovered from a woman in her twenties or thirties with Graves' hyperthyroidism. V usage is TRBV3-1 and J usage is TRBJ2-7; 9 bases map to TRBD2. The sequencing sample was made of blood. CDR3 DNA: TGTGCCAGCAGCCCTTTAGCGGGGGCCACCTACGAGCAGTACTTC. This encodes CASSPLAGATYEQYF.